The clone carrying this T cell receptor (beta chain) was picked up many times. Its antigen is unidentified. This sample was included in a study of identical twins. Study findings and constraints: In cord blood, abundant beta clonotypes had fewer insertions; memory showed no trend. Researchers caution that invariant MAIT and iNKT cells could partly confound zero-insertion analyses. Low generation probability was overrepresented in out-of-frame alpha sequences shared by twins.

Donors were all healthy Caucasians. TCRdb called the 5' RACE reads again in MiXCR, with one record for every CDR3 protein. The repertoire holds 260,000 or so distinct CDR3 sequences, with 7% to 8.5% as singletons. The same data also contributed to another study, on yellow fever vaccine responses in identical twins.

Sequenced: CD8+ T cells sorted from blood. The clonotype was recovered from a woman younger than 35 in good health.

CDR3 in amino acids: CASSQGGDAGTDTQYF. CDR3 bases: TGTGCCAGCAGCCAAGGGGGAGACGCGGGCACAGATACGCAGTATTTT. This chain connects TRBV11-1 to TRBJ2-3, with a possible D match to TRBD1 (6 bases). CDR1 is SGHAT, CDR2 FQDESV, per germline (reference sequence). The CDR3 sequence is 16 residues long. Trimming took off 5 bases at V and 1 base at J, with 16 bases between the two ends.